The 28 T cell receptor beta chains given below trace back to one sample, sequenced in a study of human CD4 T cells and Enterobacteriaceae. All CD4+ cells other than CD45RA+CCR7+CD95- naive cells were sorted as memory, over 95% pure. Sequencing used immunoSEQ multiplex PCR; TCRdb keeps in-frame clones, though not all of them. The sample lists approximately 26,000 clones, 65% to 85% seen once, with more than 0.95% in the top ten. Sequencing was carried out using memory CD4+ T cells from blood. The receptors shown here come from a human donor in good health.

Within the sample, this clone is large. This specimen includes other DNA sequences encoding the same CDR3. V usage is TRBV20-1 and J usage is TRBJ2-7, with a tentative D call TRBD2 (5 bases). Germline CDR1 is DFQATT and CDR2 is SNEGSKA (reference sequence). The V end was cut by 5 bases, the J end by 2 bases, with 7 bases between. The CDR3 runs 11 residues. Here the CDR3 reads CSAPGTYEQYF. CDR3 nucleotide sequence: TGCAGTGCTCCCGGGACCTACGAGCAGTACTTC.

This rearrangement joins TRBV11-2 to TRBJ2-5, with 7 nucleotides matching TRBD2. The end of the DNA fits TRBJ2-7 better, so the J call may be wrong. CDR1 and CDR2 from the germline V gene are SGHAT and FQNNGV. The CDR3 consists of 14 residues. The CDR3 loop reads CASSQGTNPSEQYF. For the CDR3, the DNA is TGTGCCAGCAGCCAAGGGACTAATCCCTCCGAGCAGTACTTC.

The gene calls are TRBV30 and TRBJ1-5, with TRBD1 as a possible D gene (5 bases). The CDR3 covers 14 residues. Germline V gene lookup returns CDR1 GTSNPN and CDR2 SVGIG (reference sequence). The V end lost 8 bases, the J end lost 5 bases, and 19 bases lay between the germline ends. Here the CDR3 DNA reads TGTGCCAGTAATACCGGGACTCTGGATCAGCCCCAGCATTTT. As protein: CASNTGTLDQPQHF.

Here the CDR3 DNA reads TGCGCCAGCAGCTCCGGTAGGGCCGATGAAAAACTGTTTTTT. It specifies CASSSGRADEKLFF. The rearrangement joins TRBV5-1 to TRBJ1-4; D is undetermined. The CDR3 runs 14 residues. The germline V and J ends were trimmed by 3 bases and 6 bases, with 12 bases remaining between them. Germline V lookup: CDR1 SGHRS, CDR2 YFSETQ.

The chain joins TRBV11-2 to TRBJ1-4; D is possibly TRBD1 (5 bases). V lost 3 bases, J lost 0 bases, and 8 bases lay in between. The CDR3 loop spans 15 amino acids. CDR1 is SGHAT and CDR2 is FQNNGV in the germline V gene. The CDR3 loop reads CASSLDTSTNEKLFF. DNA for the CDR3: TGTGCCAGCAGCTTGGACACTTCAACTAATGAAAAACTGTTTTTT.

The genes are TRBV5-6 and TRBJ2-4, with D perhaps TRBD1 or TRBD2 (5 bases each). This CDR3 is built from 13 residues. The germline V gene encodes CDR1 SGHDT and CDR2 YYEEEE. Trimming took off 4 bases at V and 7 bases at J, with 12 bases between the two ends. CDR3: CASSRDEMNIQYF. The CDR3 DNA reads TGTGCCAGCAGCCGGGACGAGATGAACATTCAGTACTTC.

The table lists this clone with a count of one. The CDR3 sequence: CASSFFQHLNQPQHF. CDR3 in DNA: TGTGCCAGCAGTTTTTTCCAGCATCTCAATCAGCCCCAGCATTTT. The chain is built from TRBV28 and TRBJ1-5, with unresolved D. The CDR3 consists of 15 residues. Per the germline V gene, CDR1 is MDHEN and CDR2 is SYDVKM. The germline V and J ends were trimmed by 3 bases and 3 bases, with 12 bases remaining between them.

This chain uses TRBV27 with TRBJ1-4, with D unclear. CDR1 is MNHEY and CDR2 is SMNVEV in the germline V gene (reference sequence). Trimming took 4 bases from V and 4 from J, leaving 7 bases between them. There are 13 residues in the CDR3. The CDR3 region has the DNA TGTGCCAGCAGTTGGAACGTTAATGAAAAACTGTTTTTT. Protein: CASSWNVNEKLFF. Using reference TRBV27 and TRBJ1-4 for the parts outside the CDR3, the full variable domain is EAQVTQNPRYLITVTGKKLTVTCSQNMNHEYMSWYRQDPGLGLRQIYYSMNVEVTDKGDVPEGYKVSRKEKRNFPLILESPSPNQTSLYFCASSWNVNEKLFFGSGTQLSVL.

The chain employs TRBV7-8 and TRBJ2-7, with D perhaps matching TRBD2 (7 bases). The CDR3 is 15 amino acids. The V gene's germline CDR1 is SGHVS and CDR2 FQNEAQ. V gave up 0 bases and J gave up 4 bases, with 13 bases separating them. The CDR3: CASSLAGGPQYEQYF. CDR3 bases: TGTGCCAGCAGCTTAGCGGGGGGGCCTCAGTACGAGCAGTACTTC.

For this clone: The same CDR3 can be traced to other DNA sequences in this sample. The CDR3 loop is CASSLAPGKNSPLHF. The CDR3 coding sequence is TGTGCCAGCAGCTTAGCCCCAGGAAAGAATTCACCCCTCCACTTT. This chain joins TRBV11-1 and TRBJ1-6; the D is unclear. CDR3 length: 15 residues. The ends were cut back, 0 bases at V and 7 bases at J, with 10 bases in the middle. CDR1 is SGHAT, CDR2 FQDESV, per germline (reference sequence).

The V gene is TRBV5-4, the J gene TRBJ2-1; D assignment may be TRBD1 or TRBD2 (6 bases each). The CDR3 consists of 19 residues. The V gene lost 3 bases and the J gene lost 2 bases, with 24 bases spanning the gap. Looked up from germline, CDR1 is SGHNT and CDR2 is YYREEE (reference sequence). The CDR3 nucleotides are TGTGCCAGCAGCTCGAGTGGGGGGCTGATCTCTTGGGCCTACAATGAGCAGTTCTTC. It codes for CASSSSGGLISWAYNEQFF.

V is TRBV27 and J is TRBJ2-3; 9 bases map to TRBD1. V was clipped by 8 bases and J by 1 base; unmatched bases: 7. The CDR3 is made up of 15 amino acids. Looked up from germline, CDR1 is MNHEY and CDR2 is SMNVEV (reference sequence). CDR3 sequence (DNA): TGTGCCAGCGATACCTGGGACAGGGGCACAGATACGCAGTATTTT. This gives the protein CASDTWDRGTDTQYF.

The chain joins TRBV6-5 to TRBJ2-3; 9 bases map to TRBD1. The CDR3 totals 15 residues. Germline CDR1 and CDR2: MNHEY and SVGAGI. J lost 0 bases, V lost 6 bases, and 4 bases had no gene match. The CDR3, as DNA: TGTGCCAGCAGACAGGGGGCGGGGAGCACAGATACGCAGTATTTT. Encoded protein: CASRQGAGSTDTQYF.

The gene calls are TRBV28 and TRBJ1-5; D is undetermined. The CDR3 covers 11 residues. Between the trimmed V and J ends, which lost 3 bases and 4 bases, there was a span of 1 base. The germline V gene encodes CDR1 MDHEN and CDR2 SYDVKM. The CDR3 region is CASSFNQPQHF. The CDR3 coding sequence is TGTGCCAGCAGTTTTAATCAGCCCCAGCATTTT.

The CDR3 sequence is CASKQNPTGELFF. CDR3 DNA: TGTGCCAGCAAGCAGAATCCCACCGGGGAGCTGTTTTTT. The chain employs TRBV2 and TRBJ2-2; D is unresolved. Trimming took 7 bases from V and 4 from J, leaving 10 bases between them. This CDR3 is 13 amino acids long. Looked up from germline, CDR1 is SNHLY and CDR2 is FYNNEI.

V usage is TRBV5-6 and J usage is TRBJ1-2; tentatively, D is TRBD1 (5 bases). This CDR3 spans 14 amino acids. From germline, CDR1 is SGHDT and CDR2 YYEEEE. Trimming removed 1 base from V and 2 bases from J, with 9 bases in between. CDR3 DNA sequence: TGTGCCAGCAGCTTGATGGGGCGGAACTATGGCTACACCTTC. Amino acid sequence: CASSLMGRNYGYTF.

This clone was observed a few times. The CDR3 DNA sequence: TGTGCCTGGAGTGTCTGGGACTCTGGAAACACCATATATTTT. This encodes CAWSVWDSGNTIYF. This chain uses TRBV30 with TRBJ1-3; D not certain. Germline V gene data show CDR1 as GTSNPN and CDR2 as SVGIG (reference sequence). The V and J ends lost 0 bases and 0 bases respectively, with 6 bases between them. The CDR3 consists of 14 residues.

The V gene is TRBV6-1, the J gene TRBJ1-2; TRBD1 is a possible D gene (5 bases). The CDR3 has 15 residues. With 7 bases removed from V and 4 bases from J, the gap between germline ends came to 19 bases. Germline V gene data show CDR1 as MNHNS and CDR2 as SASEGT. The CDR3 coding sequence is TGTGCCAGCATACGAACAGGTCAAGCGAGCTATGGCTACACCTTC. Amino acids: CASIRTGQASYGYTF.

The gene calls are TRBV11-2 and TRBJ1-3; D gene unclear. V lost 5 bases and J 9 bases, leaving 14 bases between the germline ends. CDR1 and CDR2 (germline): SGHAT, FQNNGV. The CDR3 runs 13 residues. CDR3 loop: CASSHLTGGTIYF. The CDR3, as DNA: TGTGCCAGCAGCCACCTAACTGGAGGCACCATATATTTT.

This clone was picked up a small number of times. For the CDR3, the DNA is TGTGCCAGCAGTGACATCAGGGGGGGCAGCAATCAGCCCCAGCATTTT. It is translated as CASSDIRGGSNQPQHF. The V gene is TRBV6-1, the J gene TRBJ1-5; 7 nucleotides match TRBD1. V was pared by 3 bases and J by 1 base, with 6 bases of the junction left unmatched. The CDR3 runs 16 residues. Per the germline V gene, CDR1 is MNHNS and CDR2 is SASEGT.

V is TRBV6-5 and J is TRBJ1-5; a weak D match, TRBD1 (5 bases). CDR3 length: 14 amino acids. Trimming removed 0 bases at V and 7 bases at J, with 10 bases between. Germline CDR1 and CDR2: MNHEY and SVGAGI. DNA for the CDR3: TGTGCCAGCAGTTACTCGAGGGGAGGGCAGCCCCAGCATTTT. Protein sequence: CASSYSRGGQPQHF.

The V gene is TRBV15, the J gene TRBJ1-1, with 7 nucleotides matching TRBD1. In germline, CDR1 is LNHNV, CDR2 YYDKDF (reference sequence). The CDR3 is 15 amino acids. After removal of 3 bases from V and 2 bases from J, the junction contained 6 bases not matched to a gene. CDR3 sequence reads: CATSRGDRLNTEAFF. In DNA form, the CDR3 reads TGTGCCACCAGCAGGGGGGACAGATTAAACACTGAAGCTTTCTTT. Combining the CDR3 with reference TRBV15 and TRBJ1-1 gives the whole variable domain DAMVIQNPRYQVTQFGKPVTLSCSQTLNHNVMYWYQQKSSQAPKLLFHYYDKDFNNEADTPDNFQSRRPNTSFCFLDIRSPGLGDTAMYLCATSRGDRLNTEAFFGQGTRLTVV.

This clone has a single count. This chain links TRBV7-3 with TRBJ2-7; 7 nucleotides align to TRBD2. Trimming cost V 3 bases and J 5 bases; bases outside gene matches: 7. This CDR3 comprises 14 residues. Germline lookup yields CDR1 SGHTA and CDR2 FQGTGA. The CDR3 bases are TGTGCCAGCAGCTTGGGCGGGAGTAGGGACGAGCAGTACTTC. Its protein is CASSLGGSRDEQYF.

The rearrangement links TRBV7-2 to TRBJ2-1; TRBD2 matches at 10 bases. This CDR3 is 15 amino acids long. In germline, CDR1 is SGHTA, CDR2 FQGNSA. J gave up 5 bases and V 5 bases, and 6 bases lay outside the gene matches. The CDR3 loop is CASSVSGGANNEQFF. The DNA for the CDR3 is TGTGCCAGCAGCGTCAGCGGGGGGGCCAACAATGAGCAGTTCTTC. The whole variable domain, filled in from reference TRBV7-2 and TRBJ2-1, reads GAGVSQSPSNKVTEKGKDVELRCDPISGHTALYWYRQSLGQGLEFLIYFQGNSAPDKSGLPSDRFSAERTGGSVSTLTIQRTQQEDSAVYLCASSVSGGANNEQFFGPGTRLTVL.

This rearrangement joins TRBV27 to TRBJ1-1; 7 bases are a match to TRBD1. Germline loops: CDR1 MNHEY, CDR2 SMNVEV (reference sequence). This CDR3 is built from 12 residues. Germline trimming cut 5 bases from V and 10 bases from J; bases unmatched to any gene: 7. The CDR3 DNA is TGTGCCAGCAGTACGACAGGGTCCGGAGCTTTCTTT. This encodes CASSTTGSGAFF.

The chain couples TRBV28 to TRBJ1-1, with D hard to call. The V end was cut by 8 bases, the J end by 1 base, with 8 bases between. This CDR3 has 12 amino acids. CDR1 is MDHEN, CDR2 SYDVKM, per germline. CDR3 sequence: CASAVGNTEAFF. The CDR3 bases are TGTGCCAGCGCGGTGGGGAACACTGAAGCTTTCTTT. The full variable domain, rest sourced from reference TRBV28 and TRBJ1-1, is DVKVTQSSRYLVKRTGEKVFLECVQDMDHENMFWYRQDPGLGLRLIYFSYDVKMKEKGDIPEGYSVSREKKERFSLILESASTNQTSMYLCASAVGNTEAFFGQGTRLTVV.

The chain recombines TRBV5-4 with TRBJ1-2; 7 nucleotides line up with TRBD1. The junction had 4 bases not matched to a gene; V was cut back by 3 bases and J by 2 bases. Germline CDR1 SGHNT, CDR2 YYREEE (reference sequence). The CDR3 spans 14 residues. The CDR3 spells CASSSGTENYGYTF. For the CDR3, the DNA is TGTGCCAGCAGCTCCGGGACAGAAAACTATGGCTACACCTTC.

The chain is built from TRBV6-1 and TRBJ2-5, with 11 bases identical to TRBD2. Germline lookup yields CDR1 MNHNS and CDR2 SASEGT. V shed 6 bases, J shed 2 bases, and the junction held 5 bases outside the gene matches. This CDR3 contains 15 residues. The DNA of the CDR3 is TGTGCCAGCAGCGTAGCGGGGGGGTGGCAAGAGACCCAGTACTTC. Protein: CASSVAGGWQETQYF.